The TCR beta chain under discussion was sequenced for a study of shared clonotypes between healthy human individuals. The naive CD8 subset, CD45RO-negative cells positively selected for CCR7, excluded terminally differentiated effector memory CD45RA+ cells. Clones were sequenced by immunoSEQ multiplex PCR, and TCRdb holds only the in-frame ones, with some missing. Here the sample spans about 2,100,000 clones, 85% to 95% being singletons. Sequencing was performed on naive CD8+ T cells from PBMCs. This sequence originates from a man between 18 and 29 years old in good health. Some clones in this sample may be carry-over from other donors' samples.

CDR3 amino acids: CSAIPSGGQFF. In DNA form, the CDR3 reads TGCAGTGCTATCCCTAGCGGCGGTCAGTTCTTC. The chain employs TRBV20-1 and TRBJ2-1, with TRBD2 identical over 7 bases. V gave up 4 bases and J gave up 13 bases; unmatched junction bases: 7. Germline V gene lookup returns CDR1 DFQATT and CDR2 SNEGSKA (reference sequence). This CDR3 is built from 11 residues.